A single sample gave rise to the 25 T cell receptor beta chains below, sequenced in a study of T cells in women clearing cervical HPV infection. The repertoire was sequenced with immunoSEQ multiplex PCR; TCRdb's copy has only in-frame clones and lacks some. This sample's clone table lists about 30,000 clones. Specimen: blood buffy coat. These receptors originate from a woman aged 18 to 75 with a cervical HPV16 infection that either progressed to CIN3+ or cleared (not recorded which).

A remark on this clone: Read data end 3 residues before the CDR3 end; the end is taken from the germline J gene. This sequence joins TRBV5-1 and TRBJ2-7, with 11 bases aligning to TRBD2. Trimming cost V 0 bases and J 6 bases; bases outside gene matches: 11. The CDR3 has 17 amino acids. Germline CDR1 and CDR2: SGHRS and YFSETQ. The sequenced CDR3 bases are TGCGCCAGCAGCTTGGCGGTAGCGGGAGGGTCCTATTCCGAG. It is translated as CASSLAVAGGSYSE. Given in full, the CDR3 is CASSLAVAGGSYSEQYF.

Points on this clone: The read ends 3 residues shy of where the CDR3 ends; the end is completed using the germline J gene. The chain carries TRBV7-9 and TRBJ2-3; a possible D gene is TRBD1 (5 bases). Germline CDR1 is SEHNR and CDR2 is FQNEAQ (reference sequence). The V end was cut by 5 bases, the J end by 6 bases, with 15 bases between. The CDR3 is 14 residues long. CDR3 sequence: CASSPIGARDTQYF. Incomplete CDR3 DNA: TGTGCCAGCAGCCCTATTGGGGCGAGGGATACG.

Worth noting for this clone: From the germline J gene comes the end of the CDR3, since the read stops 3 residues before it. The same CDR3 can be traced to other DNA sequences in this sample. The chain has TRBV29-1 and TRBJ1-1, with a possible D match to TRBD1 (6 bases). Germline V gene lookup returns CDR1 SQVTM and CDR2 ANQGSEA. The CDR3 spans 12 residues. The V gene lost 6 bases and the J gene lost 4 bases, with 12 bases spanning the gap. The CDR3: CSVGEQGTEAFF. Partial CDR3 DNA: TGCAGCGTAGGGGAACAGGGCACTGAA.

On this clone: Sequencing ends 3 residues short of the CDR3 end; the germline J gene provides the rest. The chain recombines TRBV5-5 with TRBJ2-7, with D perhaps TRBD2 (6 bases). Trimming took 0 bases from V and 3 from J, leaving 13 bases between them. This CDR3 comprises 15 residues. Germline CDR1 reads SGHKS; CDR2 reads YYEKEE (reference sequence). The CDR3 region is CASSLEIQDYYEQYF. Incomplete CDR3 DNA: TGTGCCAGCAGCTTGGAAATTCAGGACTACTACGAG.

About this clone: Read data end 3 residues before the CDR3 end; the end is taken from the germline J gene. The rearrangement joins TRBV7-8 to TRBJ2-1; a weak D match, TRBD2 (6 bases). V lost 1 base and J 4 bases, leaving 14 bases between the germline ends. Germline CDR1 SGHVS, CDR2 FQNEAQ. The CDR3 sequence is 16 residues long. The CDR3 is CASSLGSLAAYNEQFF. CDR3 DNA, as far as it was read: TGTGCCAGCAGCTTAGGGAGCTTAGCGGCTTACAATGAG.

With regard to this clone: The read gets to within 3 residues of the CDR3 end, and the germline J gene fills in the rest. The chain links TRBV19 to TRBJ2-1; TRBD2 matches 14 bases. This CDR3 is 13 amino acids long. The germline CDR1 and CDR2 sequences are LNHDA and SQIVND (reference sequence). Trimming at V came to 9 bases and at J to 7 bases, leaving 2 bases not matched to a gene. CDR3 region: CASGLAGGNEQFF. The CDR3 DNA, read in part, is TGTGCCAGCGGACTAGCGGGAGGAAATGAG.

As regards this clone: The read halts 3 residues ahead of the CDR3 end, with the missing end drawn from the germline J gene. The chain is built from TRBV20-1 and TRBJ2-3, with D hard to call. Germline CDR1 DFQATT, CDR2 SNEGSKA (reference sequence). V was trimmed by 7 bases and J by 1 base, leaving 18 bases between them. This CDR3 comprises 15 residues. CDR3 protein: CSVSSISRRTDTQYF. Partial CDR3 DNA: TGCAGTGTAAGTTCGATTAGCAGACGCACAGATACG.

A word on this clone: Coverage ceases 3 residues before the CDR3 finishes, and the germline J gene fills in the end. This chain uses TRBV2 with TRBJ2-1; 12 bases are shared with TRBD2. This CDR3 is built from 15 residues. The germline V gene encodes CDR1 SNHLY and CDR2 FYNNEI. V dropped 3 bases and J dropped 7; count of bases not matched to a gene: 4. The covered CDR3 bases are TGTGCCAGCAGTGAGACTAGCGGGAGTAGAAATGAG. Protein product: CASSETSGSRNE. The full-length CDR3 reads as CASSETSGSRNEQFF.

As for this clone: The CDR3 extends 3 residues past the end of the read, so its final part is completed from the germline J gene. The chain combines TRBV10-3 with TRBJ2-3, with a weak D call TRBD1 (6 bases). Germline values: CDR1 ENHRY, CDR2 SYGVKD. The CDR3 contains 14 residues. The covered CDR3 bases are TGTGCCATCAGTGAAACTAGGGGACAAGAGACG. Amino acids: CAISETRGQET. The complete CDR3 reads CAISETRGQETQYF.

In the case of this clone: The read terminates 3 residues before the CDR3 end, so the remaining end is supplied by the germline J gene. The chain has TRBV29-1 and TRBJ1-4, with a possible D match to TRBD1 (6 bases). Trimming removed 4 bases at V and 10 bases at J, with 13 bases between. In germline, CDR1 is SQVTM, CDR2 ANQGSEA. The CDR3 sequence is 12 residues long. The covered CDR3 bases are TGCAGCGTTGGGGAGACAGGTCGAAAA. Protein product: CSVGETGRK. The entire CDR3 protein is CSVGETGRKLFF. Complete variable domain (other parts from reference TRBV29-1 and TRBJ1-4): SAVISQKPSRDICQRGTSLTIQCQVDSQVTMMFWYRQQPGQSLTLIATANQGSEATYESGFVIDKFPISRPNLTFSTLTVSNMSPEDSSIYLCSVGETGRKLFFGSGTQLSVL.

In regard to this clone: The CDR3 goes on 3 residues after the read ends, and that part is filled in from the germline J gene. The chain joins TRBV4-1 to TRBJ1-1; D perhaps matches TRBD1 (6 bases). Germline CDR1 and CDR2: MGHRA and YSYEKL. CDR3 length: 15 amino acids. V was trimmed by 4 bases and J by 3 bases, leaving 15 bases between them. The part of the CDR3 DNA that was read is TGCGCCAGCAGCCGCTTACAGGGTACTGACACTGAA. Its protein is CASSRLQGTDTE. The whole CDR3 sequence is CASSRLQGTDTEAFF.

A word on this clone: The CDR3 end lies 3 residues beyond the end of the read and is filled in from the germline J gene. V gene TRBV20-1 combines with J gene TRBJ1-1; D remains ambiguous. The CDR3 runs 12 residues. Trimming removed 6 bases from V and 3 bases from J, with 11 bases in between. Germline V CDR1 and CDR2: DFQATT, SNEGSKA (reference sequence). The CDR3 DNA, read in part, is TGCAGTGCCTCCGTAGCGGACACTGAA. This translates into CSASVADTE. The full-length CDR3 reads as CSASVADTEAFF.

Turning to this clone: The CDR3 goes on 3 residues after the read ends, and that part is filled in from the germline J gene. This chain uses TRBV5-4 with TRBJ1-1; D perhaps matches TRBD1 (6 bases). Trimming shortened V by 2 bases and J by 1 base, and 9 bases separated the two germline ends. There are 14 residues in the CDR3. CDR1 is SGHNT and CDR2 is YYREEE in the germline V gene (reference sequence). The CDR3 here is CASSFSTGNTEAFF. The part of the CDR3 DNA that was read is TGTGCCAGCAGCTTTTCGACAGGGAACACTGAA. Combining the CDR3 with reference TRBV5-4 and TRBJ1-1 gives the whole variable domain ETGVTQSPTHLIKTRGQQVTLRCSSQSGHNTVSWYQQALGQGPQFIFQYYREEENGRGNFPPRFSGLQFPNYSSELNVNALELDDSALYLCASSFSTGNTEAFFGQGTRLTVV.

As regards this clone: Read sequence stops 3 residues before the CDR3 end, and the germline J gene provides the missing end. V and J are TRBV5-4 and TRBJ2-7; 8 positions match TRBD2. This CDR3 contains 13 residues. The V gene end was trimmed by 5 bases and the J gene end by 5 bases; junction bases not matched to a gene: 6. From germline, CDR1 is SGHNT and CDR2 YYREEE (reference sequence). The chain's CDR3 is CASSPGTRDEQYF. The CDR3 bases that were read are TGTGCCAGCAGTCCCGGGACTAGGGACGAG. Full variable domain (missing parts from reference TRBV5-4 and TRBJ2-7): ETGVTQSPTHLIKTRGQQVTLRCSSQSGHNTVSWYQQALGQGPQFIFQYYREEENGRGNFPPRFSGLQFPNYSSELNVNALELDDSALYLCASSPGTRDEQYFGPGTRLTVT.

With regard to this clone: The CDR3 goes on 3 residues after the read ends, and that part is filled in from the germline J gene. The chain couples TRBV5-6 to TRBJ1-1, with D uncertain. V lost 2 bases to trimming and J lost 2 bases, with 4 bases between them. The CDR3 is 12 amino acids. The germline CDR1 and CDR2 sequences are SGHDT and YYEEEE. The CDR3 here is CASSFSNTEAFF. Incomplete CDR3 DNA: TGTGCCAGCAGCTTTTCTAACACTGAA. Variable domain in full (rest from reference TRBV5-6 and TRBJ1-1): DAGVTQSPTHLIKTRGQQVTLRCSPKSGHDTVSWYQQALGQGPQFIFQYYEEEERQRGNFPDRFSGHQFPNYSSELNVNALLLGDSALYLCASSFSNTEAFFGQGTRLTVV.

Note on this clone: Compared with germline, one end of the junction differs, possibly owing to a read error. The read halts 3 residues ahead of the CDR3 end, with the missing end drawn from the germline J gene. The chain uses TRBV19 and TRBJ2-3; TRBD1 matches at 8 bases. The CDR3 runs to 14 residues. Germline V gene lookup returns CDR1 LNHDA and CDR2 SQIVND (reference sequence). Incomplete CDR3 DNA: TGTGCGAGTACCCCACAGGGGGAAAGCCAGCCG. Translating it yields CASTPQGESQP. From start to end, the CDR3 is CASTPQGESQPQYF.

As concerns this clone: The sequence runs out 3 residues before the end of the CDR3; the remainder is reconstructed from the germline J gene. This chain connects TRBV20-1 to TRBJ2-7; 8 bases line up with TRBD2. Per the germline V gene, CDR1 is DFQATT and CDR2 is SNEGSKA (reference sequence). Trimming removed 3 bases from V and 2 bases from J; junction bases left unmatched: 3. There are 13 residues in the CDR3. This CDR3 reads CSARGGGTYEQYF. CDR3 bases read: TGCAGTGCTAGGGGCGGGGGGACCTACGAG.

A note on this clone: The CDR3 end lies 3 residues beyond the end of the read and is filled in from the germline J gene. The rearrangement joins TRBV5-4 to TRBJ2-3; unclear D gene. V was pared by 1 base and J by 0 bases, with 12 bases between. The CDR3 loop spans 16 amino acids. In germline, CDR1 is SGHNT, CDR2 YYREEE (reference sequence). CDR3 sequence: CASSLNSGSSTDTQYF. CDR3 bases read: TGTGCCAGCAGCTTGAACAGTGGAAGTAGCACAGATACG. Full variable domain (remainder filled in from reference TRBV5-4 and TRBJ2-3): ETGVTQSPTHLIKTRGQQVTLRCSSQSGHNTVSWYQQALGQGPQFIFQYYREEENGRGNFPPRFSGLQFPNYSSELNVNALELDDSALYLCASSLNSGSSTDTQYFGPGTRLTVL.

Details on this clone: The read is 3 residues too short to cover the CDR3 end, so that end is filled in from the germline J gene. The chain joins TRBV20-1 to TRBJ2-1; a possible D gene is TRBD2 (6 bases). V dropped 5 bases and J dropped 5 bases, with 22 bases sitting between them. The CDR3 spans 16 residues. From germline, CDR1 is DFQATT and CDR2 SNEGSKA (reference sequence). CDR3 sequence reads: CSAPPSARGIDNEQFF. The CDR3 DNA, read in part, is TGCAGTGCTCCTCCTTCCGCCCGGGGGATAGACAATGAG.

To note about this clone: The read ends 3 residues before the CDR3 terminus; that terminus is restored from the germline J gene. The V gene is TRBV20-1, the J gene TRBJ2-2, with D possibly matching TRBD1 (6 bases). Germline V gene sequence: CDR1 DFQATT, CDR2 SNEGSKA (reference sequence). V was clipped by 6 bases and J by 1 base, with 12 bases between them. This CDR3 comprises 14 residues. This CDR3 is CSASRQVNTGELFF. CDR3 bases read: TGCAGTGCAAGCAGACAGGTGAACACCGGGGAG.

With regard to this clone: The CDR3 extends 3 residues past the end of the read, so its final part is completed from the germline J gene. The chain has TRBV19 and TRBJ2-7; 7 nucleotides agree with TRBD1. After removal of 2 bases from V and 3 bases from J, the junction contained 10 bases not matched to a gene. CDR3 length: 16 amino acids. Germline V lookup: CDR1 LNHDA, CDR2 SQIVND (reference sequence). The CDR3 DNA, read in part, is TGTGCCAGTAGTATATCAGGCGCAGGGGGAAACTACGAG. It yields the protein CASSISGAGGNYE. The CDR3 as a whole reads CASSISGAGGNYEQYF.

As to this clone: The sequence runs out 3 residues before the end of the CDR3; the remainder is reconstructed from the germline J gene. The chain combines TRBV11-2 with TRBJ2-7, with TRBD2 identical over 7 bases. Trimming at V came to 7 bases and at J to 2 bases, leaving 5 bases not matched to a gene. The germline V gene encodes CDR1 SGHAT and CDR2 FQNNGV. The CDR3 runs 13 residues. The sequenced CDR3 bases are TGTGCCAGCACCCGCAGCGGGGCCTACGAG. Translated: CASTRSGAYE. From start to end, the CDR3 is CASTRSGAYEQYF.

Turning to this clone: The read halts 3 residues ahead of the CDR3 end, with the missing end drawn from the germline J gene. The chain employs TRBV5-1 and TRBJ2-5; TRBD2 is a possible D gene (5 bases). Trimming shortened V by 2 bases and J by 1 base, and 9 bases separated the two germline ends. Germline V gene lookup returns CDR1 SGHRS and CDR2 YFSETQ. This CDR3 comprises 14 residues. CDR3 protein: CASSFRTAQETQYF. The sequenced CDR3 bases are TGCGCCAGCAGCTTCCGGACTGCCCAAGAGACC. Full variable domain (rest looked up from reference TRBV5-1 and TRBJ2-5): KAGVTQTPRYLIKTRGQQVTLSCSPISGHRSVSWYQQTPGQGLQFLFEYFSETQRNKGNFPGRFSGRQFSNSRSEMNVSTLELGDSALYLCASSFRTAQETQYFGPGTRLLVL.

As regards this clone: Read data end 3 residues before the CDR3 end; the end is taken from the germline J gene. The genes are TRBV20-1 and TRBJ2-7, with TRBD1 matching 9 bases. The CDR3 spans 15 residues. Trimming at V came to 4 bases and at J to 5 bases, leaving 12 bases not matched to a gene. Germline V gene data show CDR1 as DFQATT and CDR2 as SNEGSKA (reference sequence). CDR3: CSATHPGQGSDEQYF. CDR3 bases read: TGCAGTGCTACCCACCCGGGACAGGGTTCGGACGAG.

A remark on this clone: The read ends 3 residues before the CDR3 terminus; that terminus is restored from the germline J gene. This rearrangement joins TRBV19 to TRBJ2-3, with D maybe TRBD1 (6 bases). CDR1 LNHDA and CDR2 SQIVND come from the germline V gene (reference sequence). The CDR3 covers 13 residues. The CDR3 bases that were read are TGTGCCAGTAGTATTCAGGGGAATCAGCCG. It is translated as CASSIQGNQP. The CDR3 reads in full as CASSIQGNQPQYF.